This T cell receptor beta chain appears in the sequencing data of a study of blood T cell repertoires in COVID-19. Study details: Some COVID-19 samples were acute and others convalescent; all came from the United States, Italy and Spain.

Authors' processing steps: Scientists estimated how many nucleated cells there were by amplifying reference gene primers. Using immunoSEQ multiplex PCR, the repertoire was profiled, and TCRdb retains in-frame clones only, with some absent. V and J calls and clone size follow that table, whereas D and trimming were derived from the DNA. This sample has 75,000 to 95,000 clones, with about nine tenths found just once. The CDR3 contains 17 residues. CDR1 and CDR2 (germline): SGHTA, FQGTGA. V was pared by 1 base and J by 9 bases, with 11 bases of the junction left unmatched. The rearrangement uses TRBV7-3 and TRBJ2-1, with 11 bases matching TRBD2. The sample comprised peripheral blood. The sequence came from a human donor in a cohort sampled during active COVID-19. In DNA form, the CDR3 reads TGTGCCAGCAGCTTAAGGCCTCTAAAAACTAGCGGGAGTGAGCAGTTCTTC. Amino acids: CASSLRPLKTSGSEQFF.